A single sample is the source of the 18 T cell receptor beta chains below, sequenced in a study of T cell responses to AZD1222 COVID-19 vaccine. Sequencing was performed with immunoSEQ multiplex PCR; in TCRdb, only in-frame clones are kept and a portion is missing. The table has around 130,000 clones, more than 80% seen once. The source material was peripheral blood, sampled 28 days after the second dose of the MenACWY control vaccine. The receptors stem from an adult who received the MenACWY meningococcal vaccine as a control.

V gene TRBV19 combines with J gene TRBJ2-2, with D possibly TRBD2 on 5 matching bases. Trimming shortened V by 5 bases and J by 4 bases, and 14 bases separated the two germline ends. The length of the CDR3 is 15 residues. CDR1 and CDR2 from the germline V gene are LNHDA and SQIVND (reference sequence). CDR3 coding DNA: TGTGCCAGTAGTTTGGCTAATCGGGGCACCGGGGAGCTGTTTTTT. It translates to CASSLANRGTGELFF.

This rearrangement joins TRBV19 to TRBJ2-1, with 8 positions matching TRBD1. The V gene's germline CDR1 is LNHDA and CDR2 SQIVND (reference sequence). This CDR3 is 16 amino acids long. J was trimmed by 1 base and V by 6 bases; bases with no gene match: 8. CDR3 bases: TGTGCCAGTAGCGCGGACAGGGTATTTTCCTACAATGAGCAGTTCTTC. Protein product: CASSADRVFSYNEQFF.

This clone was seen once. The chain has TRBV7-2 and TRBJ2-5, with 8 bases identical to TRBD1. With 5 bases clipped from V and 9 bases from J, the junction kept 11 bases outside the gene matches. Germline V gives CDR1 SGHTA, CDR2 FQGNSA. The CDR3 sequence is 14 residues long. The CDR3 region is CASSTRDRNLAQYF. The CDR3 DNA follows: TGTGCCAGCAGCACCCGGGACAGGAACCTGGCCCAGTACTTC.

The chain has TRBV5-8 and TRBJ2-7; weak D call: TRBD1 (6 bases). V was shortened by 4 bases and J by 3 bases, with 11 bases between the two germline ends. Per germline, CDR1 SGHTS and CDR2 YDEGEE. The CDR3 sequence is 13 residues long. The CDR3 coding sequence is TGTGCCAGCAGCAATCCACAGGGCTACGAGCAGTACTTC. The encoded protein is CASSNPQGYEQYF.

The V gene is TRBV5-1, the J gene TRBJ2-1, with D possibly being TRBD1 or TRBD2 (7 bases each). The ends were cut back, 3 bases at V and 3 bases at J, with 10 bases in the middle. The CDR3 totals 14 residues. Germline V gene sequence: CDR1 SGHRS, CDR2 YFSETQ. The CDR3 DNA reads as TGCGCCAGCAGCTCAGGGGGGGTCTACAATGAGCAGTTCTTC. Residues: CASSSGGVYNEQFF.

The chain has TRBV3-1 (or the pseudogene TRBV3-2) and TRBJ2-5; D not certain. Germline values: CDR1 LGHDT, CDR2 YNNKEL (reference sequence). Trimming shortened V by 1 base and J by 1 base, and 10 bases separated the two germline ends. This CDR3 is built from 15 residues. The CDR3 region is CASSQAVGFQETQYF. The CDR3 nucleotides read TGTGCCAGCAGCCAAGCCGTGGGCTTCCAAGAGACCCAGTACTTC.

The chain combines TRBV7-2 with TRBJ2-7, with 7 bases lining up with TRBD2. Germline CDR1 is SGHTA and CDR2 is FQGNSA. The CDR3 loop spans 14 amino acids. J gave up 2 bases and V 1 base, and 2 bases lay outside the gene matches. The CDR3 DNA reads as TGTGCCAGCAGCTTAGTCCTAGCGGCCTACGAGCAGTACTTC. Encoded protein: CASSLVLAAYEQYF.

This chain joins TRBV2 and TRBJ2-5; 9 nucleotides align to TRBD1. With 6 bases clipped from V and 5 bases from J, the junction kept 7 bases outside the gene matches. The CDR3 consists of 14 residues. CDR1 and CDR2 from the germline V gene are SNHLY and FYNNEI. CDR3 residues: CASRVQGAWETQYF. The CDR3 DNA reads as TGTGCCAGCAGAGTACAGGGGGCATGGGAGACCCAGTACTTC.

A single count supports this clone. CDR3 bases: TGCGCCAGCAGCCTCGGGACAGGGGCCTACAATGAGCAGTTCTTC. Translation: CASSLGTGAYNEQFF. The V and J genes are TRBV5-1 and TRBJ2-1; 10 bases fit TRBD1. CDR3 length: 15 amino acids. Looked up from germline, CDR1 is SGHRS and CDR2 is YFSETQ. The V and J ends lost 4 bases and 2 bases, in that order; junction bases with no gene match: 3.

This chain links TRBV28 with TRBJ1-5; D is ambiguous. From germline, CDR1 is MDHEN and CDR2 SYDVKM. The CDR3 is 14 residues long. V lost 10 bases and J lost 5, with 18 bases in between. CDR3 sequence reads: CATTGAQWDQPQHF. DNA for the CDR3: TGTGCCACCACCGGAGCCCAATGGGATCAGCCCCAGCATTTT.

The CDR3 region is CASSLELAGGLYQETQYF. For the CDR3, the DNA is TGTGCCAGCAGCTTGGAACTAGCGGGGGGACTGTACCAAGAGACCCAGTACTTC. This rearrangement joins TRBV5-5 to TRBJ2-5, with 12 bases lining up with TRBD2. The V gene's germline CDR1 is SGHKS and CDR2 YYEKEE (reference sequence). This CDR3 region has 18 residues. V lost 0 bases to trimming and J lost 0 bases; unmatched junction nucleotides: 6.

The table lists this clone with a count of one. Other DNA sequences from this sample encode an identical CDR3 as well. The chain combines TRBV3-1 (or the pseudogene TRBV3-2) with TRBJ1-5; D is unclear. The CDR3 extends over 13 amino acids. V was clipped by 3 bases and J by 5 bases, with 8 bases between them. CDR1 is LGHDT, CDR2 YNNKEL, per germline (reference sequence). The CDR3 nucleotides are TGTGCCAGCAGCCAGGGAGGCGATCAGCCCCAGCATTTT. Translated, it gives CASSQGGDQPQHF.

The genes are TRBV5-1 and TRBJ2-7; 8 bases fit TRBD1. The CDR3 is 14 amino acids. Trimming removed 3 bases from V and 6 bases from J; junction bases left unmatched: 8. Germline CDR1 SGHRS, CDR2 YFSETQ. The CDR3, as DNA: TGCGCCAGCAGCTCGGACAGGGAAGGCGGCGAGCAGTACTTC. Encoded protein: CASSSDREGGEQYF. The variable domain in full, with the rest retrieved from reference TRBV5-1 and TRBJ2-7, is KAGVTQTPRYLIKTRGQQVTLSCSPISGHRSVSWYQQTPGQGLQFLFEYFSETQRNKGNFPGRFSGRQFSNSRSEMNVSTLELGDSALYLCASSSDREGGEQYFGPGTRLTVT.

The chain couples TRBV12-3 or TRBV12-4 to TRBJ2-7, with D hard to call. The CDR3 has 12 residues. Trimming took off 5 bases at V and 4 bases at J, with 9 bases between the two ends. The CDR3 is CASSPPRYEQYF. The CDR3 coding sequence is TGTGCCAGCAGTCCCCCGCGTTACGAGCAGTACTTC.

The chain recombines TRBV9 with TRBJ2-1; 9 bases match TRBD2. Looked up from germline, CDR1 is SGDLS and CDR2 is YYNGEE. Trimming removed 7 bases from V and 4 bases from J; junction bases left unmatched: 9. The CDR3 spans 15 residues. The CDR3 here is CASDIGGRGYNEQFF. For the CDR3, the DNA is TGTGCCAGCGACATTGGCGGGAGGGGATACAATGAGCAGTTCTTC.

This chain links TRBV28 with TRBJ1-2; D is possibly TRBD1 (6 bases). Trimming took 8 bases from V and 3 from J, leaving 13 bases between them. Germline V gene sequence: CDR1 MDHEN, CDR2 SYDVKM. The CDR3 spans 13 residues. The CDR3 DNA sequence: TGTGCCAGCGTCCGGGGGGCCGACTATGGCTACACCTTC. Its protein is CASVRGADYGYTF.

The chain is built from TRBV19 and TRBJ2-2, with D uncertain. The CDR3 runs to 13 residues. CDR1 LNHDA and CDR2 SQIVND come from the germline V gene (reference sequence). The V end was cut by 5 bases, the J end by 6 bases, with 10 bases between. CDR3 sequence reads: CASSPLAPGELFF. CDR3 DNA: TGTGCCAGTAGTCCCTTGGCGCCCGGGGAGCTGTTTTTT.

This chain connects TRBV5-1 to TRBJ2-3; no firm D call. V was trimmed by 4 bases and J by 0 bases, leaving 9 bases between them. CDR1 is SGHRS and CDR2 is YFSETQ in the germline V gene. The CDR3 has 14 amino acids. In DNA form, the CDR3 reads TGCGCCAGCAGCGGTACGCGGAGCACAGATACGCAGTATTTT. Translation gives CASSGTRSTDTQYF.